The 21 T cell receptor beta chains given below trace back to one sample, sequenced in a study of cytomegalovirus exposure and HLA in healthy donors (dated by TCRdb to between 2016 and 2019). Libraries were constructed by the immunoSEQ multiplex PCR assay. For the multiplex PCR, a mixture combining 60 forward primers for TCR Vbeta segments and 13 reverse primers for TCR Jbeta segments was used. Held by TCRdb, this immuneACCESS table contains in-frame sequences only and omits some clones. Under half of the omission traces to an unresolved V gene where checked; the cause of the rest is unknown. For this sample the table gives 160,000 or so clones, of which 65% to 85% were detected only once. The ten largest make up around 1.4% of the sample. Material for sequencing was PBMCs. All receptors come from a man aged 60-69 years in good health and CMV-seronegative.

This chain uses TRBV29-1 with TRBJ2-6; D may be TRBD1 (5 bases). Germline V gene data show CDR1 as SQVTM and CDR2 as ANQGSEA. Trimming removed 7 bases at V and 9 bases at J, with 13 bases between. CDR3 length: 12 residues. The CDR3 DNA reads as TGCAGCGGAGGACAAGGTAACAACGTCCTGACTTTC. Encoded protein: CSGGQGNNVLTF.

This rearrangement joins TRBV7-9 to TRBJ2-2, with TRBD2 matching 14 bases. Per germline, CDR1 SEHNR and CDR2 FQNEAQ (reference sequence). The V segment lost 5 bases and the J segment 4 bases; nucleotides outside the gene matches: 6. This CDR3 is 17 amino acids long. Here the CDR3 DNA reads TGTGCCAGCAGCCCTCGACTAGCGGGGGGGCTCACCGGGGAGCTGTTTTTT. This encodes CASSPRLAGGLTGELFF.

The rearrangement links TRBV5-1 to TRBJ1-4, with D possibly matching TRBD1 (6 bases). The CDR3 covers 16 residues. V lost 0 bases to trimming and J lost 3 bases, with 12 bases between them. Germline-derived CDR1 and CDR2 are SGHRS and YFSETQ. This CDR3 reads CASSLASGGSNEKLFF. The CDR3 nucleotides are TGCGCCAGCAGCTTGGCTTCGGGGGGCTCTAATGAAAAACTGTTTTTT. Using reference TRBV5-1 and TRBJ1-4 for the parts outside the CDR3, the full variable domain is KAGVTQTPRYLIKTRGQQVTLSCSPISGHRSVSWYQQTPGQGLQFLFEYFSETQRNKGNFPGRFSGRQFSNSRSEMNVSTLELGDSALYLCASSLASGGSNEKLFFGSGTQLSVL.

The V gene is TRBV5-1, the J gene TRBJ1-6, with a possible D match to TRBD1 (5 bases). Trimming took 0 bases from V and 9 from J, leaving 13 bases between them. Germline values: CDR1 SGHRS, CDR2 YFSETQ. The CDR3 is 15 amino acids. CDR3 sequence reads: CASSLVMDKGSPLHF. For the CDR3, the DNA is TGCGCCAGCAGCTTGGTTATGGACAAGGGTTCACCCCTCCACTTT.

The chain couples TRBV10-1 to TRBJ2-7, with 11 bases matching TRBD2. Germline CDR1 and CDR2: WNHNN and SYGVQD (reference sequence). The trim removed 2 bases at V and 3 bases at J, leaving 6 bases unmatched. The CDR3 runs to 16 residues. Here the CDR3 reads CASSEAGTSGLYEQYF. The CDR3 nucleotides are TGCGCCAGCAGTGAGGCCGGGACTAGCGGACTCTACGAGCAGTACTTC.

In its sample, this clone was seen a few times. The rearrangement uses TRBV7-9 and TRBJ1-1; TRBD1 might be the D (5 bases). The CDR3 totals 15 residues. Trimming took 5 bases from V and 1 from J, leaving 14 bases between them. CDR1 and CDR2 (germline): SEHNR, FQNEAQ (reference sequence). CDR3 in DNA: TGTGCCAGCAGCCCGCGGGCGGGGACGAACACTGAAGCTTTCTTT. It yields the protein CASSPRAGTNTEAFF. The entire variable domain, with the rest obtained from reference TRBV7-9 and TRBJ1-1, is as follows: DTGVSQNPRHKITKRGQNVTFRCDPISEHNRLYWYRQTLGQGPEFLTYFQNEAQLEKSRLLSDRFSAERPKGSFSTLEIQRTEQGDSAMYLCASSPRAGTNTEAFFGQGTRLTVV.

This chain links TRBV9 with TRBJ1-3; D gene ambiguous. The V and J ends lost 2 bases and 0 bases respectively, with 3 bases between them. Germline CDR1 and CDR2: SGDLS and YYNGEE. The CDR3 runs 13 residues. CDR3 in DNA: TGTGCCAGCAGCGTGAGCTCTGGAAACACCATATATTTT. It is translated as CASSVSSGNTIYF. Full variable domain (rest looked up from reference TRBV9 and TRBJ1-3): DSGVTQTPKHLITATGQRVTLRCSPRSGDLSVYWYQQSLDQGLQFLIQYYNGEERAKGNILERFSAQQFPDLHSELNLSSLELGDSALYFCASSVSSGNTIYFGEGSWLTVV.

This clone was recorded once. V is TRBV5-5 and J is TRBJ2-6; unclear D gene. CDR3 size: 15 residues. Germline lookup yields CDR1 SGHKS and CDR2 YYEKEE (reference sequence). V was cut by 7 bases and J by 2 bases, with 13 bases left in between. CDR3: CASAALGTGANVLTF. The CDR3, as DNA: TGTGCCAGCGCCGCCTTGGGCACTGGGGCCAACGTCCTGACTTTC.

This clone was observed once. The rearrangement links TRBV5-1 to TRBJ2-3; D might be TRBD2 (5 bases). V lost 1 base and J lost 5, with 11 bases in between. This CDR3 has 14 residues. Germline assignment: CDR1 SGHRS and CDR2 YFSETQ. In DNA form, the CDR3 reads TGCGCCAGCAGCTTGCAACTAGGAGGAGATACGCAGTATTTT. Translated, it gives CASSLQLGGDTQYF.

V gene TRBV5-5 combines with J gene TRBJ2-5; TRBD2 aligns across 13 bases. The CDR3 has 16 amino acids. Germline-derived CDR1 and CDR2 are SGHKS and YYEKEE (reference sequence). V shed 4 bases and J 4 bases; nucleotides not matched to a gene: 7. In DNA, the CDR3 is TGTGCCAGCAGCCCCCGGACTAGCGGGGGTGGAGAGACCCAGTACTTC. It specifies CASSPRTSGGGETQYF.

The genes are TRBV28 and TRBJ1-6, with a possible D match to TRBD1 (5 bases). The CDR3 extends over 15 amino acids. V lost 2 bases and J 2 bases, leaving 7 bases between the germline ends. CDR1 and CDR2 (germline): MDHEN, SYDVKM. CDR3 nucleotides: TGTGCCAGCAGTTTAGTACAGGCCTATAATTCACCCCTCCACTTT. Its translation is CASSLVQAYNSPLHF. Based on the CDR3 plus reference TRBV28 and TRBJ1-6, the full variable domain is DVKVTQSSRYLVKRTGEKVFLECVQDMDHENMFWYRQDPGLGLRLIYFSYDVKMKEKGDIPEGYSVSREKKERFSLILESASTNQTSMYLCASSLVQAYNSPLHFGNGTRLTVT.

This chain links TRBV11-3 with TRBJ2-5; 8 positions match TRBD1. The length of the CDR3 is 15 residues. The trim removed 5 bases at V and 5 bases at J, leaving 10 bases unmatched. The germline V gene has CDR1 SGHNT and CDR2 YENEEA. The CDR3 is CASSPGQGERETQYF. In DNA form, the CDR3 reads TGTGCCAGCAGCCCCGGACAGGGTGAGAGGGAGACCCAGTACTTC. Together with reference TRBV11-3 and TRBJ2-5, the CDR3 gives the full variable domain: EAGVVQSPRYKIIEKKQPVAFWCNPISGHNTLYWYLQNLGQGPELLIRYENEEAVDDSQLPKDRFSAERLKGVDSTLKIQPAELGDSAVYLCASSPGQGERETQYFGPGTRLLVL.

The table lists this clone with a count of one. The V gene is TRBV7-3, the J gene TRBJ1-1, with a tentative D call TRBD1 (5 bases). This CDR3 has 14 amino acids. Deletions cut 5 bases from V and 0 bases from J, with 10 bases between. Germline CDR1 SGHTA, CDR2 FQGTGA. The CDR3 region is CASSTQGVNTEAFF. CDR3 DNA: TGTGCCAGCAGCACCCAAGGGGTGAACACTGAAGCTTTCTTT. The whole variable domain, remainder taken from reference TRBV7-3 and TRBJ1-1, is GAGVSQTPSNKVTEKGKYVELRCDPISGHTALYWYRQSLGQGPEFLIYFQGTGAADDSGLPNDRFFAVRPEGSVSTLKIQRTERGDSAVYLCASSTQGVNTEAFFGQGTRLTVV.

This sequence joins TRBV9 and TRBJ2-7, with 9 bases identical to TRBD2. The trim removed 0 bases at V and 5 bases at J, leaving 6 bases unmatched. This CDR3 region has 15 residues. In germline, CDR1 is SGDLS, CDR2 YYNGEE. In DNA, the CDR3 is TGTGCCAGCAGCGTAGCTCTGGCTAGCGGGGACGAGCAGTACTTC. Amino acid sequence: CASSVALASGDEQYF.

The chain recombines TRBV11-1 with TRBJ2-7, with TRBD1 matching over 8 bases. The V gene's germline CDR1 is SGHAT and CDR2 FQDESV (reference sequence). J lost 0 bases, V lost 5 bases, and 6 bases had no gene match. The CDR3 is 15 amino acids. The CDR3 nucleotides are TGTGCCAGCAGCCCCGGGACAGGCAACTCCTACGAGCAGTACTTC. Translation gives CASSPGTGNSYEQYF.

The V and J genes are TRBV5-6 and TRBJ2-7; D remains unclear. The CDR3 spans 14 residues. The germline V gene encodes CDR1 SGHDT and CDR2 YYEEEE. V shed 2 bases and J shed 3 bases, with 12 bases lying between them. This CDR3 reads CASSFVHSLYEQYF. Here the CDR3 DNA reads TGTGCCAGCAGCTTTGTTCACAGCCTCTACGAGCAGTACTTC.

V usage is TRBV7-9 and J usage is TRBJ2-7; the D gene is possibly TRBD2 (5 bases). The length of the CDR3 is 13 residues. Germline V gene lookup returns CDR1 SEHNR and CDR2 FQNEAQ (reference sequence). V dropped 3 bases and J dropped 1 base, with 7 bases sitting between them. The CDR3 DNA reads TGTGCCAGCAGCTTCCGGGGTTCCTACGAGCAGTACTTC. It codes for CASSFRGSYEQYF.

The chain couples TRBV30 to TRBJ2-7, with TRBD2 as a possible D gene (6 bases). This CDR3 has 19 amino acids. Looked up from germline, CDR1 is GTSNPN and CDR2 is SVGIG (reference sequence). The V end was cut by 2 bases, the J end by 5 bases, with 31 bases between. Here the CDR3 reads CAWSPPPQGGGLWGHEQYF. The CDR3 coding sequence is TGTGCCTGGAGTCCACCCCCGCAGGGAGGCGGGTTATGGGGCCACGAGCAGTACTTC.

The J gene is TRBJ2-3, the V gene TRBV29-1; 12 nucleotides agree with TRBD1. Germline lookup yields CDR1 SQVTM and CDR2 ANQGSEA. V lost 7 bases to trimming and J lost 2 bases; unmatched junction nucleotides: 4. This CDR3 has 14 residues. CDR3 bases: TGCAGCGACAGGGACAGGGGGCCCACAGATACGCAGTATTTT. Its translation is CSDRDRGPTDTQYF.

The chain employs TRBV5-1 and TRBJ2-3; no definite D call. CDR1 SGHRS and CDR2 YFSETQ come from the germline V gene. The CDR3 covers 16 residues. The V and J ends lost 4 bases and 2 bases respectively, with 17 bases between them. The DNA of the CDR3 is TGCGCCAGCAGCGTGGCCGAGACTGTTCCCACAGATACGCAGTATTTT. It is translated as CASSVAETVPTDTQYF.

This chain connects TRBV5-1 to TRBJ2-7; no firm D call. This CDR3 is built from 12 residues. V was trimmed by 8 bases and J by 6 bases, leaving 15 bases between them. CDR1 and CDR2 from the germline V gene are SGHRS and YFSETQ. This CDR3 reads CASRDPRSEQYF. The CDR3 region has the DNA TGCGCCAGTAGAGATCCCCGTAGCGAGCAGTACTTC. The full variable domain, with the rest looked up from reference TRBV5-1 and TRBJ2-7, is KAGVTQTPRYLIKTRGQQVTLSCSPISGHRSVSWYQQTPGQGLQFLFEYFSETQRNKGNFPGRFSGRQFSNSRSEMNVSTLELGDSALYLCASRDPRSEQYFGPGTRLTVT.